This T cell receptor (beta chain) originates from a study of blood T cell repertoires in COVID-19. Background on the study: The study drew acute and convalescent COVID-19 samples from the United States, Italy and Spain. Sources were T cells, B-cell-depleted T cells, or PBMCs; the material itself was cDNA or gDNA.

Only in-frame clones appear in the TCRdb table, and some are missing; sequencing was by immunoSEQ multiplex PCR. The repertoire includes 150,000 or so clones, approximately 86% of them detected once, and about 4.1% sits in the top ten. Participants reported their clinical history, and cohort assignment relied on those reports. The V gene's germline CDR1 is SNHLY and CDR2 FYNNEI. V was pared by 8 bases and J by 0 bases, with 13 bases between. CDR3 length: 15 residues. What was sequenced was PBMCs or T cells enriched from blood (not recorded which). The source of this sequence is a woman in her 40s who had been exposed to COVID-19. This chain uses TRBV2 with TRBJ2-2, with D perhaps TRBD2 (5 bases). The CDR3 nucleotides are TGTGCCAGCGGAGGTGGCAGTTCGAACACCGGGGAGCTGTTTTTT. It translates to CASGGGSSNTGELFF.